This T cell receptor (beta chain) appears in the sequencing data of a study of blood T cell repertoires in COVID-19. The V gene end was trimmed by 1 base and the J gene end by 9 bases; junction bases not matched to a gene: 10. This CDR3 has 16 amino acids. From germline, CDR1 is SEHNR and CDR2 FQNEAQ (reference sequence). Repertoires were generated with immunoSEQ multiplex PCR, while TCRdb's copy carries only in-frame clones and drops some. Of around 270,000 clones in the sample, about 85% are singletons; the top ten hold 4%. The TCR sequence derives from a man in his 60s who had recovered from COVID-19. The chain has TRBV7-9 and TRBJ2-1; TRBD2 aligns across 9 bases. Material for sequencing was peripheral blood. The CDR3 nucleotides are TGTGCCAGCAGCTTAGAAGGGACTAGCTGGGGAGGTGAGCAGTTCTTC. Residues: CASSLEGTSWGGEQFF.